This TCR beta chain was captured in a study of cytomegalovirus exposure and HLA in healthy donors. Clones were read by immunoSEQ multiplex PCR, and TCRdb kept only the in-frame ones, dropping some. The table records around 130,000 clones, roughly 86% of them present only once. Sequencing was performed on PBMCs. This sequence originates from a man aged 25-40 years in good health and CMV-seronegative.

Here the CDR3 DNA reads TGTGCCATCAGTGAGTCGACAGGAATGGAGACCCAGTACTTC. Its translation: CAISESTGMETQYF. The rearrangement uses TRBV10-3 and TRBJ2-5; D may be TRBD1 (6 bases). Germline V gives CDR1 ENHRY, CDR2 SYGVKD. This CDR3 has 14 amino acids. The V gene lost 0 bases and the J gene lost 5 bases, with 10 bases spanning the gap.